A single TCR beta chain is shown here with its context. Its antigen remains unknown. CDR1 SGDLS and CDR2 YYNGEE come from the germline V gene. V lost 3 bases and J lost 1, with 14 bases in between. The CDR3 sequence is 15 residues long. The repertoire was sequenced with immunoSEQ multiplex PCR; TCRdb's copy has only in-frame clones and lacks some. The data contain tens of thousands of clones, roughly 89% of them singletons. These data are taken from a study of T cell responses to AZD1222 COVID-19 vaccine. Findings of the study overall: Vaccine-associated CD4 TCRs spanned spike, dominant at 160-218 and 743-854. Of the AZD1222 recipients, only six were seropositive at baseline.

This chain links TRBV9 with TRBJ2-7; D perhaps matches TRBD1 (7 bases). The sequencing here drew on peripheral blood, taken on day 0 of MenACWY control vaccination. The origin of this receptor is an adult in good health. CDR3 in amino acids: CASSARGTESYEQYF. CDR3 sequence (DNA): TGTGCCAGCAGCGCCCGCGGGACAGAATCCTACGAGCAGTACTTC. Drawing the rest from reference TRBV9 and TRBJ2-7, the complete variable domain is DSGVTQTPKHLITATGQRVTLRCSPRSGDLSVYWYQQSLDQGLQFLIQYYNGEERAKGNILERFSAQQFPDLHSELNLSSLELGDSALYFCASSARGTESYEQYFGPGTRLTVT.